Below, one T cell receptor beta chain is given with its context. Its target is not known. The data stem from a study of vaccination and CD4 T cells after COVID-19. Study background: Median time from COVID diagnosis to post-COVID sampling was more than 95 days (35 to 161). Spike peptides, overlapping and drawn from SARS-CoV-2, HCoV-NL63, HCoV-OC43 and HCoV-229E, were used to stimulate cells. Treatment of control cultures consisted of a CEFX pool, an HIV-1 Nef pool, or no peptide.

This CDR3 has 13 amino acids. Germline V gives CDR1 DFQATT, CDR2 SNEGSKA (reference sequence). Trimming stripped 2 bases from V and 8 bases from J, with 10 bases between. The Oncomine TCR Beta short-read assay was applied to DNA of cultured CD4+ T cells. Cultured CD4+ T cells were the source of extracted genomic DNA. TCRdb recomputed calls from the PCR reads with MiXCR, one row per CDR3 protein. The profile shows about 18,000 distinct CDR3 sequences, approximately 50% of them singletons. Time point meaning: late sampling 161 to 241 days after vaccination in three convalescent patients. Noted treatment: approximately nine-day PBMC culture with coronavirus spike peptide pools or control peptides (ViraFEST assay).

Sequences were derived from CD4+ T cells from blood, cultured in vitro, sampled about 7 months after SARS-CoV-2 vaccination. The receptor comes from a human donor who had recovered from COVID-19. J is TRBJ1-6 and V is TRBV20-1; D remains unclear. The CDR3 loop is CSARITRDSPLHF. In DNA form, the CDR3 reads TGCAGTGCTAGAATTACACGTGATTCACCCCTCCACTTT.